The 27 T cell receptor beta chains listed next were all sequenced from one sample in a study of monozygotic twins with inflammatory bowel disease. TCRdb reprocessed the 5' RACE reads and stores each CDR3 protein as one record, lacking DNA. The listing contains approximately 380,000 distinct CDR3 sequences. What was sequenced was blood. The receptors were sampled from a human donor with ulcerative colitis or Crohn's disease, or a healthy co-twin of an affected twin (not recorded which).

This chain uses TRBV5-1 with TRBJ2-3; TCRdb selects TRBD1, and the lack of DNA leaves this call unchecked. Looked up from germline, CDR1 is SGHRS and CDR2 is YFSETQ. CDR3 length equals 14 residues. CDR3 sequence reads: CASSPGQGVDTQYF.

The genes are TRBV12-3 or TRBV12-4 and TRBJ2-7; TCRdb's assignment of TRBD1 cannot be checked, as there is no DNA. The length of the CDR3 is 13 residues. The CDR3 loop reads CASSRRQGYEQYF.

V gene TRBV4-3 combines with J gene TRBJ2-7. The germline gives CDR1 LGHNA, CDR2 YSLEER. CDR3 size: 14 residues. CDR3 sequence reads: CASSQEVGVREQYF.

The gene calls are TRBV27 and TRBJ1-1. Germline V gene sequence: CDR1 MNHEY, CDR2 SMNVEV (reference sequence). This CDR3 comprises 15 residues. The CDR3 loop reads CASSPFGVVGTEAFF.

This rearrangement joins TRBV9 to TRBJ2-1; TCRdb indicates TRBD2, and absent DNA this call remains unverified. Germline loops: CDR1 SGDLS, CDR2 YYNGEE. This CDR3 has 15 residues. The CDR3 loop reads CASSPSSGGFSEQFF. Together with reference TRBV9 and TRBJ2-1, the CDR3 gives the full variable domain: DSGVTQTPKHLITATGQRVTLRCSPRSGDLSVYWYQQSLDQGLQFLIQYYNGEERAKGNILERFSAQQFPDLHSELNLSSLELGDSALYFCASSPSSGGFSEQFFGPGTRLTVL.

The CDR3: CASSLVRRGGDSPLHF. The chain couples TRBV5-4 to TRBJ1-6; TCRdb selects TRBD1, and the lack of DNA leaves this call unchecked. The CDR3 runs 16 residues. Germline CDR1 SGHNT, CDR2 YYREEE (reference sequence).

This chain connects TRBV6-1 to TRBJ1-2; TCRdb proposes TRBD1, but this gene call is untestable without DNA. CDR1 and CDR2 from the germline V gene are MNHNS and SASEGT. The CDR3 consists of 14 residues. The CDR3 loop is CASSASTGLYGYTF.

V gene TRBV29-1 combines with J gene TRBJ1-4. From germline, CDR1 is SQVTM and CDR2 ANQGSEA. The CDR3 totals 14 residues. The CDR3 reads CSVAAGNLNEKLFF. The complete variable domain, with remaining parts taken from reference TRBV29-1 and TRBJ1-4, reads SAVISQKPSRDICQRGTSLTIQCQVDSQVTMMFWYRQQPGQSLTLIATANQGSEATYESGFVIDKFPISRPNLTFSTLTVSNMSPEDSSIYLCSVAAGNLNEKLFFGSGTQLSVL.

CDR3 loop: CASSQEPGRPAPYNEQFF. This chain joins TRBV4-3 and TRBJ2-1; TCRdb calls TRBD2, which cannot be checked without DNA. Germline CDR1 LGHNA, CDR2 YSLEER. The CDR3 contains 18 residues.

The V call is TRBV6-5, the J call TRBJ1-1; TCRdb names TRBD1, which stays unverified in the absence of DNA. Germline V gene sequence: CDR1 MNHEY, CDR2 SVGAGI. The CDR3 is made up of 16 amino acids. The CDR3: CASSYSRGRMNTEAFF.

The chain employs TRBV6-1 and TRBJ2-2; the TRBD1 assignment by TCRdb is unverifiable without DNA. CDR3 size: 17 residues. Germline V CDR1 and CDR2: MNHNS, SASEGT. This CDR3 reads CASLTSPGGPENGELFF.

V and J are TRBV6-1 and TRBJ2-1; TCRdb lists TRBD1, though no DNA is available to test this call. Germline V CDR1 and CDR2: MNHNS, SASEGT. This CDR3 region has 16 residues. The CDR3 sequence is CASRTGAGGPYNEQFF.

The J gene is TRBJ2-7, the V gene TRBV5-4; TCRdb's D call, TRBD1, is unchecked because there is no DNA. This CDR3 has 15 amino acids. CDR1 is SGHNT, CDR2 YYREEE, per germline (reference sequence). The CDR3 loop is CASSLSGTGLYEQYF.

The gene calls are TRBV20-1 and TRBJ2-7; with no DNA, the TCRdb D assignment of TRBD1 cannot be verified. The CDR3 is 14 amino acids. Germline V gene data show CDR1 as DFQATT and CDR2 as SNEGSKA (reference sequence). The CDR3 here is CSARPLIGAYEQYF.

The gene calls are TRBV28 and TRBJ2-7; TCRdb's D call of TRBD1 is untestable without DNA. Germline V gene data show CDR1 as MDHEN and CDR2 as SYDVKM. The CDR3 is 17 residues long. CDR3 region: CASSKSPEIYRVYEQYF.

The gene calls are TRBV5-1 and TRBJ2-2. CDR1 is SGHRS and CDR2 is YFSETQ in the germline V gene. The CDR3 contains 14 residues. The CDR3 loop reads CASSNMSNTGELFF.

The chain is built from TRBV7-2 and TRBJ2-7; TCRdb gives TRBD1 as the D gene, but with no DNA this cannot be confirmed. This CDR3 region has 15 residues. CDR1 and CDR2 (germline): SGHTA, FQGNSA. The CDR3 spells CASSLTGTAFYEQYF.

The J gene is TRBJ2-3, the V gene TRBV11-2; the D call from TCRdb, TRBD1, cannot be confirmed without DNA. The CDR3 runs to 14 residues. CDR1 and CDR2 from the germline V gene are SGHAT and FQNNGV. The CDR3 sequence is CASSDVGGPDTQYF.

The chain combines TRBV18 with TRBJ2-7; the TCRdb call, TRBD2, lacks DNA for checking. Germline-derived CDR1 and CDR2 are KGHSH and LQKENI. The CDR3 is made up of 12 amino acids. This CDR3 is CASSTRGDEQYF.

The J gene is TRBJ2-1, the V gene TRBV28; there is no DNA to check the TCRdb D call of TRBD2. Germline-derived CDR1 and CDR2 are MDHEN and SYDVKM. This CDR3 spans 17 amino acids. The CDR3 protein is CASSFSWGLAGEIEQFF.

This rearrangement joins TRBV7-6 to TRBJ1-3. Germline loops: CDR1 SGHVS, CDR2 FNYEAQ. The CDR3 contains 15 residues. CDR3 loop: CASSQMTSSGNTIYF.

The genes are TRBV12-5 and TRBJ1-2; the TCRdb D gene call, TRBD1, has no DNA to confirm it. Germline V gene sequence: CDR1 LGHNT, CDR2 FRNRAP. This CDR3 has 15 residues. Here the CDR3 reads CASGLFTGLDYGYTF.

The chain links TRBV7-9 to TRBJ2-5; checking the TCRdb D call of TRBD1 is not possible without DNA. CDR3 length: 15 residues. CDR1 is SEHNR and CDR2 is FQNEAQ in the germline V gene (reference sequence). CDR3 loop: CASSSVGGAKETQYF. The full variable domain, in which reference TRBV7-9 and TRBJ2-5 provide the parts outside the CDR3, is DTGVSQNPRHKITKRGQNVTFRCDPISEHNRLYWYRQTLGQGPEFLTYFQNEAQLEKSRLLSDRFSAERPKGSFSTLEIQRTEQGDSAMYLCASSSVGGAKETQYFGPGTRLLVL.

V and J are TRBV7-9 and TRBJ1-6; checking the TCRdb D call of TRBD1 is not possible without DNA. Per the germline V gene, CDR1 is SEHNR and CDR2 is FQNEAQ (reference sequence). CDR3 size: 17 residues. The CDR3 protein is CASSPPQGASYNSPLHF.

The CDR3 region is CATSRNPLHAGQGSTDTQYF. The rearrangement uses TRBV15 and TRBJ2-3; there is no DNA to check the TCRdb D call of TRBD1. This CDR3 spans 20 amino acids. CDR1 is LNHNV and CDR2 is YYDKDF in the germline V gene (reference sequence).

The gene calls are TRBV9 and TRBJ1-3; there is no DNA to check the TCRdb D call of TRBD1. From germline, CDR1 is SGDLS and CDR2 YYNGEE. The CDR3 sequence is 16 residues long. The CDR3 sequence is CASSAGQGEIGNTIYF.

The V and J genes are TRBV7-9 and TRBJ1-2; as DNA is missing, the TRBD1 call by TCRdb cannot be tested. Germline lookup yields CDR1 SEHNR and CDR2 FQNEAQ (reference sequence). The CDR3 is made up of 15 amino acids. CDR3 amino acids: CASSLDSGQRYGYTF. The whole variable domain, remainder taken from reference TRBV7-9 and TRBJ1-2, is DTGVSQNPRHKITKRGQNVTFRCDPISEHNRLYWYRQTLGQGPEFLTYFQNEAQLEKSRLLSDRFSAERPKGSFSTLEIQRTEQGDSAMYLCASSLDSGQRYGYTFGSGTRLTVV.